These T cell receptor beta chains were read from a single sample in a study of T cell changes during pregnancy in multiple sclerosis. The assay was immunoSEQ multiplex PCR, and TCRdb's table has in-frame clones only and misses some. Here the sample spans about 40,000 clones, roughly nine tenths being singletons. The sequencing used CD8+ T cells from peripheral blood mononuclear cells, collected before pregnancy. Every receptor here comes from a female donor with multiple sclerosis, enrolled in a pregnancy study. CDR3s include the opening cysteine and the closing phenylalanine or tryptophan.

TRBV11-1	TRBJ2-5	CASSYLGGGETQYF
TRBV27	TRBJ1-5	CASSRGSNQPQHF
TRBV9	TRBJ2-2	CASRLGQDDTGELFF
TRBV9	TRBJ2-7	CASSVGPRANEQYF
TRBV19	TRBJ2-1	CASTRRASSYNEQFF
TRBV5-1	TRBJ2-7	CASSFASGNYEQYF
TRBV30	TRBJ1-5	CAWSWDRKDQPQHF
TRBV9	TRBJ2-1	CASSAPDNEQFF
TRBV19	TRBJ2-1	CASSILTSGIGNEQFF
TRBV29-1	TRBJ2-1	CSVEIGRGDEQFF
TRBV7-2	TRBJ2-3	CASSLLAGSTDTQYF
TRBV2	TRBJ2-2	CASSERERLGTGELFF
TRBV7-9	TRBJ1-1	CASRDPEGTEAFF
TRBV28	TRBJ2-7	CASSIRDRGLYEQYF